The T cell receptor (beta chain) described here comes from a study of cytomegalovirus exposure and HLA in healthy donors. Study context: Some 90 million unique TCRs from HLA-typed donors were held in an early data release. Membership in the Caucasian-associated ancestry cluster was found for 81% of around 380 genotyped donors. General study findings and limits: A classifier reportedly called cytomegalovirus status with high sensitivity and specificity. Common viral pathogens were later found to be apparently linked to several of the most significant clusters.

In the PCR, 60 Vbeta and 13 Jbeta primers were used. Here immunoSEQ multiplex PCR was the method, and the copy in TCRdb shows in-frame clones only, minus some. The sample lists some 150,000 clones, 80% occurring once. Details on this clone: What it recognizes is unknown.

The V end lost 6 bases, the J end lost 6 bases, and 12 bases lay between the germline ends. CDR3 length: 12 residues. The germline V gene has CDR1 MGHDK and CDR2 SYGVNS. The gene calls are TRBV25-1 and TRBJ2-7; no definite D call. Sequencing input: PBMCs. The clonotype comes from a man aged 45-65 years in good health and CMV-seronegative. The CDR3 sequence is CASRSRMSEQYF. CDR3 in DNA: TGTGCCAGCAGGTCGAGGATGTCCGAGCAGTACTTC.